This is a list of T cell receptor beta chains from one sample in a study of cytotoxic CD8 clonotypes in ibrutinib-treated CLL. Using immunoSEQ multiplex PCR, the repertoire was profiled, and TCRdb retains in-frame clones only, with some absent. The data show almost 45,000 clones, roughly three quarters seen once. The sample in question was PBMCs, obtained after 12 months of ibrutinib treatment. These receptors all come from a human donor with chronic lymphocytic leukemia. Both conserved end residues are part of each CDR3. Each record gives: CDR3 DNA, CDR3 protein, V gene, J gene, clone size, D gene. The D gene is left open where the match is weak. A row's size may be missing; if present it is once, few, many or a size class.

CDR3nt: TGTGCCAGTAGTTTCTCCCCATACAATGAGCAGTTCTTC; CDR3aa: CASSFSPYNEQFF; v_gene: TRBV19; j_gene: TRBJ2-1; abundance: -; d_gene: -
CDR3nt: TGTGCCAGCAGCCAGCAGGGGGGGGCGCCCCGGGAGACCCAGTACTTC; CDR3aa: CASSQQGGAPRETQYF; v_gene: TRBV14; j_gene: TRBJ2-5; abundance: once; d_gene: -
CDR3nt: TGTGCCACTGGACAGGGGAGCACAGATACGCAGTATTTT; CDR3aa: CATGQGSTDTQYF; v_gene: TRBV6-4; j_gene: TRBJ2-3; abundance: few; d_gene: TRBD1
CDR3nt: TGTGCCAGTACCATGAGGACAGGGGGCCCTCGGGGCACTGAAGCTTTCTTT; CDR3aa: CASTMRTGGPRGTEAFF; v_gene: TRBV19; j_gene: TRBJ1-1; abundance: -; d_gene: TRBD1
CDR3nt: TGTGCCAGTAGTATAGATATAAGGACTAGCGGGAGGTACAATGAGCAGTTCTTC; CDR3aa: CASSIDIRTSGRYNEQFF; v_gene: TRBV19; j_gene: TRBJ2-1; abundance: -; d_gene: TRBD2
CDR3nt: TGTGCCAGCCTCAAGGGGAACACCGGGGAGCTGTTTTTT; CDR3aa: CASLKGNTGELFF; v_gene: TRBV27; j_gene: TRBJ2-2; abundance: -; d_gene: -
CDR3nt: TGTGCCAGTAGATCCGGGACAGGGGACCTCTATGGCTACACCTTC; CDR3aa: CASRSGTGDLYGYTF; v_gene: TRBV19; j_gene: TRBJ1-2; abundance: -; d_gene: TRBD1
CDR3nt: TGCGCCAGCAGCCGAGATAGCCAACTGAACAACAATGAGCAGTTCTTC; CDR3aa: CASSRDSQLNNNEQFF; v_gene: TRBV10-1; j_gene: TRBJ2-1; abundance: -; d_gene: -
CDR3nt: TGTGCCAGCAGCTTGGCAGGCCCAGATACGCAGTATTTT; CDR3aa: CASSLAGPDTQYF; v_gene: TRBV5-4; j_gene: TRBJ2-3; abundance: few; d_gene: -
CDR3nt: TGTGCCAGCAGCCTTCGTAACTATGGCTACACCTTC; CDR3aa: CASSLRNYGYTF; v_gene: TRBV6-1; j_gene: TRBJ1-2; abundance: -; d_gene: -
CDR3nt: TGTGCCAGCAGCCAAGGGACCGGACAGCAGTACTTC; CDR3aa: CASSQGTGQQYF; v_gene: TRBV14; j_gene: TRBJ2-7; abundance: -; d_gene: -
CDR3nt: TGTGCCAGCAGCCAAATGGGACAGGGGAACACTGAAGCTTTCTTT; CDR3aa: CASSQMGQGNTEAFF; v_gene: TRBV14; j_gene: TRBJ1-1; abundance: -; d_gene: TRBD1
CDR3nt: TGTGCCAGCAGCTTGGCCGGGGAGCTGTTTTTT; CDR3aa: CASSLAGELFF; v_gene: TRBV5-5; j_gene: TRBJ2-2; abundance: few; d_gene: -
CDR3nt: TGTGCCAGCTCACCTATCCAACCGGGACAGGGGGGGCCGGGACAAGAGACCCAGTACTTC; CDR3aa: CASSPIQPGQGGPGQETQYF; v_gene: TRBV18; j_gene: TRBJ2-5; abundance: once; d_gene: TRBD1